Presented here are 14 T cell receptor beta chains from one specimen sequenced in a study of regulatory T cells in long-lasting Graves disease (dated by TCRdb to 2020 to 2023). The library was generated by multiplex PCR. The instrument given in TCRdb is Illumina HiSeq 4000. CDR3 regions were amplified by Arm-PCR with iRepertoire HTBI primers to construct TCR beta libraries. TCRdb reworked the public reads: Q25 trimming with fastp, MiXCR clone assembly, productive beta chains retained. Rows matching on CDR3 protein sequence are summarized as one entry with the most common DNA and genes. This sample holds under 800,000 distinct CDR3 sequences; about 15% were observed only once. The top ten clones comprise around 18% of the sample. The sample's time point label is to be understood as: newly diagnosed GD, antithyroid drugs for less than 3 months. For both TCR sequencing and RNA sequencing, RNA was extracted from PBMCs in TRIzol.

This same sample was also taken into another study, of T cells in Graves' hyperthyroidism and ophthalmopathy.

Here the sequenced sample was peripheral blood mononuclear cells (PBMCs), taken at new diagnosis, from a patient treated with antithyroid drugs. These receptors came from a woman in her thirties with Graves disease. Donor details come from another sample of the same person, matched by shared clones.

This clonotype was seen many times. The CDR3 region has the DNA TGTGCCAGCGGACCCTCCGGTGCCGGTAATTCACCCCTCCACTTT. This codes for CASGPSGAGNSPLHF. This chain links TRBV28 with TRBJ1-6; D remains ambiguous. The V end lost 8 bases, the J end lost 6 bases, and 17 bases lay between the germline ends. This CDR3 spans 15 amino acids. CDR1 and CDR2 (germline): MDHEN, SYDVKM. The full variable domain, in which reference TRBV28 and TRBJ1-6 provide the parts outside the CDR3, is DVKVTQSSRYLVKRTGEKVFLECVQDMDHENMFWYRQDPGLGLRLIYFSYDVKMKEKGDIPEGYSVSREKKERFSLILESASTNQTSMYLCASGPSGAGNSPLHFGNGTRLTVT.

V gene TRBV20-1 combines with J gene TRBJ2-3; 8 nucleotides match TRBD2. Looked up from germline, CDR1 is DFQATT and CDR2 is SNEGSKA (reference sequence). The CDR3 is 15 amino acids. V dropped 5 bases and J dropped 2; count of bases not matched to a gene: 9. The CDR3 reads CSARKTSAFTDTQYF. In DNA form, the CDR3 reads TGCAGTGCTCGTAAGACTAGCGCGTTCACAGATACGCAGTATTTT.

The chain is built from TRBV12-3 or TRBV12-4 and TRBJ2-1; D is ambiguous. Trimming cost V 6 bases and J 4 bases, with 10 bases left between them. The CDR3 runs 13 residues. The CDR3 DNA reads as TGTGCCAGCAGCGTCTCTTATTACAATGAGCAGTTCTTC. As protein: CASSVSYYNEQFF.

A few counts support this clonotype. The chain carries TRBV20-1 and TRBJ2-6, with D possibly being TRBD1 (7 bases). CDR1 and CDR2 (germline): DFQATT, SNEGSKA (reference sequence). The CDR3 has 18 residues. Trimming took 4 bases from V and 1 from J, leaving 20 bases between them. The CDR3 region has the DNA TGCAGTGCTATACAGGGGCCCCATGGGAGGTCTGGGGCCAACGTCCTGACTTTC. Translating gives CSAIQGPHGRSGANVLTF.

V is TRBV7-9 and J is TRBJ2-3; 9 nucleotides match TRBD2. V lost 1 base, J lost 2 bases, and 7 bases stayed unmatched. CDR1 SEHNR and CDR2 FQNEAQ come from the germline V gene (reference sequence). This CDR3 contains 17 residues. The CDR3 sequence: CASSLGIAGVVTDTQYF. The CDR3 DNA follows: TGTGCCAGCAGCTTAGGTATAGCGGGAGTTGTCACAGATACGCAGTATTTT.

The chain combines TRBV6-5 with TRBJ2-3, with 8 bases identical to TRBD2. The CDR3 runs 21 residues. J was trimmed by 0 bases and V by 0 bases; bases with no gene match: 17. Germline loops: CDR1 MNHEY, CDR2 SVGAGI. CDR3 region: CASSYSIVSGTLLTSTDTQYF. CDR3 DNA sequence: TGTGCCAGCAGTTACTCGATAGTTAGCGGGACCCTTCTTACGAGCACAGATACGCAGTATTTT.

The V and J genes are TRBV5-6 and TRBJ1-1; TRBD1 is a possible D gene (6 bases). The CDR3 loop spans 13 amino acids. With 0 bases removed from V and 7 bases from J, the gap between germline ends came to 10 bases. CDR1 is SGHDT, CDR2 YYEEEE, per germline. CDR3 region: CASSLGQGNEAFF. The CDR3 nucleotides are TGTGCCAGCAGCTTGGGTCAGGGGAATGAAGCTTTCTTT.

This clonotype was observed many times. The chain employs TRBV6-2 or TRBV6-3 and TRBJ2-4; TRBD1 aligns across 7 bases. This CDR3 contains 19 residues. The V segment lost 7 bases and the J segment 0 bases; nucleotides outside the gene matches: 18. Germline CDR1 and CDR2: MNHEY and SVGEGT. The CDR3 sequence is CASIVRKPGQQLAKNIQYF. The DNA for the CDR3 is TGTGCCAGCATCGTACGAAAACCGGGACAGCAACTAGCCAAAAACATTCAGTACTTC.

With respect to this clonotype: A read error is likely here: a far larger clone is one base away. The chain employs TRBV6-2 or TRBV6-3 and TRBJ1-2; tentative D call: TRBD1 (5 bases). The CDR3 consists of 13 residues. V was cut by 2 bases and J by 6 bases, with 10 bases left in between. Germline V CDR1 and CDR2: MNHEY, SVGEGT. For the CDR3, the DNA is TGTGCCAGCAGTTACCGGGACGACGATGGCTACACCTTC. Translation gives CASSYRDDDGYTF.

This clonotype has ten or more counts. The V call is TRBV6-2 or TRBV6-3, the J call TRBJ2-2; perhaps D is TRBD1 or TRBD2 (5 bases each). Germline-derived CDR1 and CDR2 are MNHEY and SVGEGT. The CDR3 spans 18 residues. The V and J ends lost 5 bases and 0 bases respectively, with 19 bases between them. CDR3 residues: CASSRDGRGLANTGELFF. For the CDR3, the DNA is TGTGCCAGCAGTCGGGACGGCCGAGGGCTCGCGAACACCGGGGAGCTGTTTTTT.

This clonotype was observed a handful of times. CDR3: CASSQDPGTGTTSTDTQYF. In DNA, the CDR3 is TGTGCCAGCAGCCAAGATCCTGGGACAGGAACAACTAGCACAGATACGCAGTATTTT. J is TRBJ2-3 and V is TRBV3-1, with 8 bases lining up with TRBD1. Germline lookup yields CDR1 LGHDT and CDR2 YNNKEL (reference sequence). The length of the CDR3 is 19 residues. The V gene end was trimmed by 0 bases and the J gene end by 0 bases; junction bases not matched to a gene: 11.

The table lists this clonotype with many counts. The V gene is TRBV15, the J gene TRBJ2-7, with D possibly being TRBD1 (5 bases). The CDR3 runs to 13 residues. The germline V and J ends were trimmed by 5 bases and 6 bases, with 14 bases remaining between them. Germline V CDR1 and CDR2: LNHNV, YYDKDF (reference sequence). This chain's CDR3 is CATSERQSGEQYF. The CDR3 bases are TGTGCCACCAGCGAAAGACAGTCGGGCGAGCAGTACTTC.

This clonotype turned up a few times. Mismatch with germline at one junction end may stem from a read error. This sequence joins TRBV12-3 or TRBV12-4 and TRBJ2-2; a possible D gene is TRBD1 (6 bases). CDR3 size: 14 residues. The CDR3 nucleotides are TGTGCCAGCAGTGCTGACAGGCTCACCGGGGAGCCGTTTTTT. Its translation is CASSADRLTGEPFF.

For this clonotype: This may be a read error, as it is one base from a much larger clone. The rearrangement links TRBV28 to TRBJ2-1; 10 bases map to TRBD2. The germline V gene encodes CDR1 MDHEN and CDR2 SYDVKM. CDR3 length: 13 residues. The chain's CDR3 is CAGRTSGYNERFF. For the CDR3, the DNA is TGTGCCGGGAGGACTAGCGGTTACAATGAGCGGTTCTTC.